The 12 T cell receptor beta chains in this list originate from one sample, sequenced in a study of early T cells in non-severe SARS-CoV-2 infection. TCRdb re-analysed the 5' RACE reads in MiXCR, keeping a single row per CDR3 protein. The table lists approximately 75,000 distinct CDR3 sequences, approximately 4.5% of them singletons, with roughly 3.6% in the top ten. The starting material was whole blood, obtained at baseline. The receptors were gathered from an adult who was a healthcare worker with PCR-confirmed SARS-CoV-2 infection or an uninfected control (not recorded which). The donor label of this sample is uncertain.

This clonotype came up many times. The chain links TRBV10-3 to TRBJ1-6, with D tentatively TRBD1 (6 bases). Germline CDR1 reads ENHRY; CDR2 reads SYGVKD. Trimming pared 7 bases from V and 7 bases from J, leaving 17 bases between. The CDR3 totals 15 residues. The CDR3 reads CAIMVEQGGNSPLHF. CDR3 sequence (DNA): TGTGCCATCATGGTTGAACAGGGAGGGAATTCACCCCTCCACTTT.

CDR3 in DNA: TGTGCCATCAAGGCCAGGGGGTACAACTATGGCTACACCTTC. This codes for CAIKARGYNYGYTF. The J gene is TRBJ1-2, the V gene TRBV10-3; 7 positions agree with TRBD1. Per germline, CDR1 ENHRY and CDR2 SYGVKD. With V trimmed by 7 bases and J by 2 bases, 7 bases remained unmatched. There are 14 residues in the CDR3.

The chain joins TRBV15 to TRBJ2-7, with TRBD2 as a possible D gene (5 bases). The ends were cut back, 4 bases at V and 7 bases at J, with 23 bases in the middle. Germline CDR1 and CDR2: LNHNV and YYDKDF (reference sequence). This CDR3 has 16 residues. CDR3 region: CATSNPKSGFRWEQYF. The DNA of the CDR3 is TGTGCCACCAGCAACCCCAAGTCGGGATTTCGCTGGGAGCAGTACTTC.

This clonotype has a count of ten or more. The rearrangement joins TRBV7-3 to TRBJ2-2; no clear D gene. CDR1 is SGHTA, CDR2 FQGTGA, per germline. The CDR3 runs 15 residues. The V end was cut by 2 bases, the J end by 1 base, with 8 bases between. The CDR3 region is CASSLQEVNTGELFF. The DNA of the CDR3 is TGTGCCAGCAGCTTACAAGAGGTGAACACCGGGGAGCTGTTTTTT.

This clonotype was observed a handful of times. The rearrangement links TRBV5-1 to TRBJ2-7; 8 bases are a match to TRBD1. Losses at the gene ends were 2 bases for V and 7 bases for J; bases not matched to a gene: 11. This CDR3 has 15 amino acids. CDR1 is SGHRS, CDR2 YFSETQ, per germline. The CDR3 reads CASSFPDRVAGEQYF. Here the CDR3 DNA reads TGCGCCAGCAGCTTTCCGGACAGGGTCGCGGGGGAGCAGTACTTC.

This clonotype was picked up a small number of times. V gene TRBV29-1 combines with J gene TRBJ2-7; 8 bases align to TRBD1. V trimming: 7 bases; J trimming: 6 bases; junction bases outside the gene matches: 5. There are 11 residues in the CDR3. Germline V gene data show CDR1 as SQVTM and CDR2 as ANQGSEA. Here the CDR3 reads CSGTGGGEQYF. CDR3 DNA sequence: TGCAGCGGTACAGGGGGAGGCGAGCAGTACTTC.

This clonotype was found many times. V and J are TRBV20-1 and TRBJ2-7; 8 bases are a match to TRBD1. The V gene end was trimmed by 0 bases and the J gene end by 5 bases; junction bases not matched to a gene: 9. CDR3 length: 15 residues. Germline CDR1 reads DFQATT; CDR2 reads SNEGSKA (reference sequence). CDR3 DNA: TGCAGTGCTAGAGACCCCGCAGGACAGGGTGACGAGCAGTACTTC. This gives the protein CSARDPAGQGDEQYF.

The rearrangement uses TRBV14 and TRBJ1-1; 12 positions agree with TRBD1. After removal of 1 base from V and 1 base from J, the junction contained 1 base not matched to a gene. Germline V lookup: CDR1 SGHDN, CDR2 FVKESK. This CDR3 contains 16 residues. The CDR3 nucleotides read TGTGCCAGCAGCCAAGTGGGACAGGGGGCGAACACTGAAGCTTTCTTT. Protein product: CASSQVGQGANTEAFF. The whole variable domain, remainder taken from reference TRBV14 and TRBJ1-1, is EAGVTQFPSHSVIEKGQTVTLRCDPISGHDNLYWYRRVMGKEIKFLLHFVKESKQDESGMPNNRFLAERTGGTYSTLKVQPAELEDSGVYFCASSQVGQGANTEAFFGQGTRLTVV.

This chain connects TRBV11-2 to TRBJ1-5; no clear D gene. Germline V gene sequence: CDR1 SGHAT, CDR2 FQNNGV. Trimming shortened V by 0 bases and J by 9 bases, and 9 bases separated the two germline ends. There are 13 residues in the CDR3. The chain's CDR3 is CASSLDGESPQHF. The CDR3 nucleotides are TGTGCCAGCAGCTTAGATGGGGAATCGCCCCAGCATTTT.

The CDR3 loop is CASSLRPPYEQYF. Here the CDR3 DNA reads TGTGCCAGCAGTTTAAGACCACCCTACGAGCAGTACTTC. The chain carries TRBV27 and TRBJ2-7; D ambiguous. The germline V gene encodes CDR1 MNHEY and CDR2 SMNVEV (reference sequence). V was shortened by 2 bases and J by 2 bases, with 7 bases between the two germline ends. This CDR3 is 13 amino acids long.

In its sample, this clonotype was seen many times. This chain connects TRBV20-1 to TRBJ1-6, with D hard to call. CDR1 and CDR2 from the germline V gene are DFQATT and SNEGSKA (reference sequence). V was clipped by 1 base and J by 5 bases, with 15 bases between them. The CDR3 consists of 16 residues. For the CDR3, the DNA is TGCAGTGCTAGAGCCTCACCCGAGTGGCATAATTCACCCCTCCACTTT. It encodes CSARASPEWHNSPLHF.

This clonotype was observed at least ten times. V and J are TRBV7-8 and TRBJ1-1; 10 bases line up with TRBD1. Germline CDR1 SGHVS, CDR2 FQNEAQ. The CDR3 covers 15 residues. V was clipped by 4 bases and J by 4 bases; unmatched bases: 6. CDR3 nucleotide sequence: TGTGCCAGCAGCTCGGGGACAGGGGTGGGCACTGAAGCTTTCTTT. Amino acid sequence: CASSSGTGVGTEAFF.